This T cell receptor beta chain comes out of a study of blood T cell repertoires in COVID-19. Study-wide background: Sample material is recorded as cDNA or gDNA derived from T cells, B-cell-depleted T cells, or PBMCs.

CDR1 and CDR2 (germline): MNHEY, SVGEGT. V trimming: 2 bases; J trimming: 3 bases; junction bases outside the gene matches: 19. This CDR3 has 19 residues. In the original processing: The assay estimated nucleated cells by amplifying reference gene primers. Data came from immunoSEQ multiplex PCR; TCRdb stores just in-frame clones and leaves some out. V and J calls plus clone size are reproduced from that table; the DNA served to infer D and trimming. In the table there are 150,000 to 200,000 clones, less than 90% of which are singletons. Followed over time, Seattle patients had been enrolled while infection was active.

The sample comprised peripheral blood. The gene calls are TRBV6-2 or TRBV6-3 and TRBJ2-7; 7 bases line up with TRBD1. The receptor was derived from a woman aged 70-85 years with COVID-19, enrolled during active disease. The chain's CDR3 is CASSYQIPRRQGPNYEQYF. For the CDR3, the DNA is TGTGCCAGCAGTTACCAGATCCCGCGTCGACAGGGCCCAAACTACGAGCAGTACTTC.